This TCR beta chain was identified in a study of blood T cell repertoires in COVID-19. Study overall: COVID-19 samples, acute and convalescent, were from the United States, Italy and Spain. PBMCs, B-cell-depleted T cells, or T cells were the source of the cDNA or gDNA that made up the material.

The authors' processing: Nucleated cell counts were estimated from reference gene primer amplification. Produced via immunoSEQ multiplex PCR; TCRdb's table is partial and in-frame only. V and J calls and clone size are those listed in that table; D and trimming were worked out from the DNA. The table lists fewer than 600,000 clones, roughly 87% of them singletons. Patients at the Seattle site were enrolled during active infection and followed longitudinally. The CDR3 sequence is 14 residues long. Per germline, CDR1 MNHNY and CDR2 SVGAGI (reference sequence). V shed 3 bases and J 1 base; nucleotides not matched to a gene: 2.

The chain couples TRBV6-6 to TRBJ2-7, with TRBD2 matching over 8 bases. Sequencing input: peripheral blood. The TCR originated in a young man with COVID-19, enrolled during active disease. The CDR3 sequence: CASSYGTSSYEQYF. The CDR3 DNA reads as TGTGCCAGCAGTTATGGGACTAGTTCCTACGAGCAGTACTTC.